This record concerns one T cell receptor beta chain sequence. These data come from a study of blood T cell repertoires in COVID-19. Across the study: PBMCs, B-cell-depleted T cells, or T cells provided the cDNA or gDNA that made up the material.

Looked up from germline, CDR1 is LGHNA and CDR2 is YSLEER. The ends were cut back, 4 bases at V and 6 bases at J, with 7 bases in the middle. CDR3 length equals 13 residues. The table came from immunoSEQ multiplex PCR; TCRdb's copy has only in-frame clones and leaves some out. The sample shows about 230,000 clones, about 86% of them seen only once. The chain carries TRBV4-3 and TRBJ1-6; D not resolved. The sequence was obtained from a man aged 40-49 years with active or convalescent COVID-19. The sequenced sample was peripheral blood. DNA of the CDR3: TGCGCCAGCAGCCGGGCCACTAATTCACCCCTCCACTTT. This sequence encodes CASSRATNSPLHF.